This T cell receptor beta chain was captured by sequencing in a study of T cell responses to AZD1222 COVID-19 vaccine. Study outcomes and limitations: Vaccination with two AZD1222 doses was followed by a rise in Spike-specific TCR breadth and depth.

Repertoires were generated with immunoSEQ multiplex PCR, while TCRdb's copy carries only in-frame clones and drops some. Of around 78,000 clones listed, about nine tenths are singletons. As concerns this clone: Its antigen is not known.

This sequence was found in an adult who received the AZD1222 COVID-19 vaccine. Here the sequenced sample was peripheral blood, taken 28 days after the second AZD1222 dose.

The CDR3 sequence is CATSSTDGYTF. CDR3 coding DNA: TGTGCCACCAGTTCGACCGATGGCTACACCTTC. The chain is built from TRBV24-1 and TRBJ1-2; D is ambiguous. V lost 6 bases to trimming and J lost 6 bases, with 7 bases between them. This CDR3 is 11 amino acids long. Germline CDR1 reads KGHDR; CDR2 reads SFDVKD.